Sequencing of this T cell receptor (beta chain) was carried out in a study of blood T cells in healthy people across ages. Study-wide findings and caveats: Long-lived donors had more naive CD4+ cells and higher diversity than aged donors. Strong correlation linked observed beta diversity and percent naive T cells.

A J-beta primer mix and a sample-barcoded 5' primer were used in a second PCR of about 6 to 12 cycles. In TCRdb, the 5' RACE reads were re-called with MiXCR into one record per CDR3 protein. The table records some 1.5 million distinct CDR3 sequences, approximately 39% of them present only once. This clonotype was counted a few times. Its antigen is not identified. Russia was home to the donors, healthy Caucasian individuals aged about 6 to 100. Extractions gave at least 5.5 micrograms of total RNA per sample. The specimen sequenced was blood. This receptor was obtained from a woman under 30 in good health.

CDR3 sequence: CASGTVYGYTF. The CDR3 nucleotides are TGTGCCAGCGGGACGGTTTATGGCTACACCTTC. The rearrangement uses TRBV6-1 and TRBJ1-2, with D possibly TRBD1 on 5 matching bases. The germline V gene encodes CDR1 MNHNS and CDR2 SASEGT. The V end lost 8 bases, the J end lost 5 bases, and 9 bases lay between the germline ends. There are 11 residues in the CDR3.